Below are 13 T cell receptor beta chains sequenced from a single sample in a study of T cell responses to AZD1222 COVID-19 vaccine. Profiling relied on immunoSEQ multiplex PCR, and the TCRdb table lists in-frame clones only, not all of them. The table includes about 120,000 clones, 85% to 90% detected once. Sequenced here: peripheral blood, sampled 28 days after the second AZD1222 dose. These receptors were taken from an adult who received the AZD1222 COVID-19 vaccine.

The chain employs TRBV30 and TRBJ1-2; the match to TRBD1 covers 9 bases. CDR1 is GTSNPN and CDR2 is SVGIG in the germline V gene (reference sequence). The CDR3 runs to 15 residues. Trimming removed 0 bases from V and 3 bases from J; junction bases left unmatched: 5. The CDR3 sequence is CAWSVLTGGYYGYTF. DNA for the CDR3: TGTGCCTGGAGTGTGTTGACAGGGGGTTACTATGGCTACACCTTC.

This sequence joins TRBV7-9 and TRBJ1-4, with a weak D call TRBD1 (6 bases). The CDR3 spans 13 residues. CDR1 and CDR2 (germline): SEHNR, FQNEAQ (reference sequence). V was shortened by 8 bases and J by 0 bases, with 7 bases between the two germline ends. The CDR3 sequence is CASGQSTNEKLFF. CDR3 nucleotide sequence: TGTGCCAGCGGACAGTCAACTAATGAAAAACTGTTTTTT. Variable domain in full (rest from reference TRBV7-9 and TRBJ1-4): DTGVSQNPRHKITKRGQNVTFRCDPISEHNRLYWYRQTLGQGPEFLTYFQNEAQLEKSRLLSDRFSAERPKGSFSTLEIQRTEQGDSAMYLCASGQSTNEKLFFGSGTQLSVL.

This chain joins TRBV30 and TRBJ2-3; no firm D call. CDR1 is GTSNPN, CDR2 SVGIG, per germline (reference sequence). V gave up 3 bases and J gave up 5 bases, with 12 bases separating them. There are 13 residues in the CDR3. The CDR3 DNA follows: TGTGCCTGGAGAGGTGGGCCAGGAGATACGCAGTATTTT. Encoded protein: CAWRGGPGDTQYF.

This clone has just a few counts. The chain uses TRBV7-8 and TRBJ1-6; 7 bases are shared with TRBD1. V trimming: 3 bases; J trimming: 9 bases; junction bases outside the gene matches: 2. The germline V gene encodes CDR1 SGHVS and CDR2 FQNEAQ. This CDR3 comprises 13 residues. CDR3 DNA sequence: TGTGCCAGCAGCTTTGACAGGGTTTCACCCCTCCACTTT. This encodes CASSFDRVSPLHF.

A single count supports this clone. This chain joins TRBV4-3 and TRBJ2-7; D is uncertain. V lost 1 base to trimming and J lost 2 bases, with 6 bases between them. The CDR3 loop spans 13 amino acids. CDR1 is LGHNA, CDR2 YSLEER, per germline. CDR3 protein: CASSQGQTYEQYF. In nucleotides, the CDR3 is TGCGCCAGCAGCCAAGGGCAGACCTACGAGCAGTACTTC.

This sequence joins TRBV25-1 and TRBJ1-4; 8 positions match TRBD1. CDR1 and CDR2 from the germline V gene are MGHDK and SYGVNS. With V trimmed by 5 bases and J by 2 bases, 4 bases remained unmatched. The length of the CDR3 is 15 residues. This CDR3 reads CASSHDRGTNEKLFF. CDR3 sequence (DNA): TGTGCCAGCAGTCATGACAGGGGTACTAATGAAAAACTGTTTTTT.

This clone was counted once. The V call is TRBV19, the J call TRBJ2-6; the D is unclear. Germline V gives CDR1 LNHDA, CDR2 SQIVND (reference sequence). The CDR3 runs to 15 residues. Trimming stripped 1 base from V and 0 bases from J, with 4 bases between. This CDR3 is CASSIGSSGANVLTF. The CDR3 region has the DNA TGTGCCAGTAGTATAGGAAGCTCTGGGGCCAACGTCCTGACTTTC. Full variable domain (missing parts from reference TRBV19 and TRBJ2-6): DGGITQSPKYLFRKEGQNVTLSCEQNLNHDAMYWYRQDPGQGLRLIYYSQIVNDFQKGDIAEGYSVSREKKESFPLTVTSAQKNPTAFYLCASSIGSSGANVLTFGAGSRLTVL.

The gene calls are TRBV28 and TRBJ2-3; TRBD2 matches 9 bases. Trimming cost V 11 bases and J 2 bases; bases outside gene matches: 11. From germline, CDR1 is MDHEN and CDR2 SYDVKM. The length of the CDR3 is 15 residues. CDR3 sequence: CASPKERGATDTQYF. CDR3 nucleotide sequence: TGTGCCTCCCCCAAGGAGCGGGGGGCCACAGATACGCAGTATTTT.

The J gene is TRBJ1-4, the V gene TRBV27; D gene ambiguous. The V end lost 2 bases, the J end lost 6 bases, and 13 bases lay between the germline ends. The germline CDR1 and CDR2 sequences are MNHEY and SMNVEV (reference sequence). The CDR3 loop spans 15 amino acids. The CDR3 reads CASSLVGLGDEKLFF. CDR3 DNA: TGTGCCAGCAGTTTAGTGGGATTGGGAGATGAAAAACTGTTTTTT.

V usage is TRBV5-6 and J usage is TRBJ2-7; 7 bases are shared with TRBD2. The trim removed 4 bases at V and 3 bases at J, leaving 4 bases unmatched. From germline, CDR1 is SGHDT and CDR2 YYEEEE. The CDR3 spans 13 residues. The CDR3 coding sequence is TGTGCCAGCAGCCACGGACTAGTCTACGAGCAGTACTTC. Its protein is CASSHGLVYEQYF.

This chain links TRBV5-4 with TRBJ2-7; D not certain. CDR1 is SGHNT, CDR2 YYREEE, per germline (reference sequence). Trimming took 1 base from V and 2 from J, leaving 7 bases between them. The CDR3 loop spans 13 amino acids. Written as DNA, the CDR3 is TGTGCCAGCAGCTTGCCCGGTCCCTACGAGCAGTACTTC. Translating it yields CASSLPGPYEQYF. Full variable domain (missing parts from reference TRBV5-4 and TRBJ2-7): ETGVTQSPTHLIKTRGQQVTLRCSSQSGHNTVSWYQQALGQGPQFIFQYYREEENGRGNFPPRFSGLQFPNYSSELNVNALELDDSALYLCASSLPGPYEQYFGPGTRLTVT.

This chain links TRBV28 with TRBJ1-5; 7 positions agree with TRBD1. The CDR3 totals 15 residues. The germline V gene has CDR1 MDHEN and CDR2 SYDVKM. J gave up 1 base and V 1 base, and 1 base lay outside the gene matches. Here the CDR3 reads CASSLYRGSNQPQHF. CDR3 nucleotide sequence: TGTGCCAGCAGTTTATACAGGGGAAGCAATCAGCCCCAGCATTTT.

There are a few counts of this clone. The chain couples TRBV6-2 or TRBV6-3 to TRBJ2-3; D unclear. V was shortened by 2 bases and J by 0 bases, with 9 bases between the two germline ends. This CDR3 region has 15 residues. Germline loops: CDR1 MNHEY, CDR2 SVGEGT. The chain's CDR3 is CASSYAGLSTDTQYF. As DNA, the CDR3 is TGTGCCAGCAGTTACGCCGGGTTAAGCACAGATACGCAGTATTTT.